These T cell receptor beta chains were read from a single sample in a study of long-term antiretroviral therapy in people with HIV. Sequencing used immunoSEQ multiplex PCR; TCRdb keeps in-frame clones, though not all of them. The sample contains 31,000 or so clones, approximately 96% of which appear only once. Sequencing used unsorted PBMCs, obtained approximately 6.6 years after starting antiretroviral therapy. The receptors stem from a man aged 30 to 45 with HIV. CDR3s include the opening cysteine and the closing phenylalanine or tryptophan. The D gene is left open where the match is weak. Clone size is given for some rows only: seen once, a few or many times, or a class if the clone is expanded.

clone size: .
D gene: TRBD1
V gene: TRBV18
J gene: TRBJ2-1
CDR3 protein: CASSQDRSYNEQFF
CDR3 DNA: TGTGCCAGCTCACAGGACAGGTCCTACAATGAGCAGTTCTTC

clone size: .
D gene: TRBD2
V gene: TRBV2
J gene: TRBJ2-7
CDR3 protein: CASSELSPGLARYEQYF
CDR3 DNA: TGTGCCAGCAGTGAACTTTCCCCGGGACTAGCGAGATACGAGCAGTACTTC

clone size: .
D gene: .
V gene: TRBV6-1
J gene: TRBJ2-7
CDR3 protein: CASRGLDYEQYF
CDR3 DNA: TGTGCCAGCAGGGGTCTTGACTACGAGCAGTACTTC

clone size: .
D gene: .
V gene: TRBV15
J gene: TRBJ1-1
CDR3 protein: CATSRDPVSSGGQAFF
CDR3 DNA: TGTGCCACCAGCAGAGATCCGGTCAGCTCCGGCGGCCAAGCTTTCTTT

clone size: once
D gene: .
V gene: TRBV6-5
J gene: TRBJ2-3
CDR3 protein: CASSFVGSTDTQYF
CDR3 DNA: TGTGCCAGCAGTTTTGTCGGGAGCACAGATACGCAGTATTTT

clone size: .
D gene: .
V gene: TRBV9
J gene: TRBJ2-1
CDR3 protein: CASSAGYNEQFF
CDR3 DNA: TGTGCCAGCAGCGCCGGCTACAATGAGCAGTTCTTC

clone size: .
D gene: .
V gene: TRBV18
J gene: TRBJ2-7
CDR3 protein: CASSPYHRDLNAYEQYF
CDR3 DNA: TGTGCCAGCTCACCGTACCACAGGGACCTGAACGCCTACGAGCAGTACTTC

clone size: .
D gene: .
V gene: TRBV19
J gene: TRBJ1-1
CDR3 protein: CASSIGLHTEAFF
CDR3 DNA: TGTGCCAGTAGTATTGGCCTGCACACTGAAGCTTTCTTT

clone size: .
D gene: .
V gene: TRBV2
J gene: TRBJ1-1
CDR3 protein: CASSKNRGSTEAFF
CDR3 DNA: TGTGCCAGCAGCAAAAATAGGGGCAGCACTGAAGCTTTCTTT

clone size: .
D gene: .
V gene: TRBV27
J gene: TRBJ2-2
CDR3 protein: CASSPPTGELFF
CDR3 DNA: TGTGCCAGCAGTCCTCCGACCGGGGAGCTGTTTTTT

clone size: .
D gene: .
V gene: TRBV5-8
J gene: TRBJ2-7
CDR3 protein: CASSLATHPYEQYF
CDR3 DNA: TGTGCCAGCAGCTTGGCGACACACCCCTACGAGCAGTACTTC

clone size: once
D gene: TRBD2
V gene: TRBV4-3
J gene: TRBJ2-7
CDR3 protein: CASSQDNSGRSYEQYF
CDR3 DNA: TGCGCCAGCAGCCAAGATAACAGCGGGAGGAGCTACGAGCAGTACTTC

clone size: once
D gene: TRBD2
V gene: TRBV19
J gene: TRBJ2-1
CDR3 protein: CASSTSHSYNEQFF
CDR3 DNA: TGTGCCAGCTCGACTAGCCACTCCTACAATGAGCAGTTCTTC

clone size: .
D gene: TRBD2
V gene: TRBV10-3
J gene: TRBJ2-7
CDR3 protein: CAISEQTSGSYEQYF
CDR3 DNA: TGTGCCATCAGTGAGCAGACTAGCGGGAGCTACGAGCAGTACTTC

clone size: .
D gene: TRBD1
V gene: TRBV5-8
J gene: TRBJ1-1
CDR3 protein: CASSLMVVGQEAFF
CDR3 DNA: TGTGCCAGCAGCTTGATGGTGGTGGGACAGGAAGCTTTCTTT

clone size: .
D gene: .
V gene: TRBV10-3
J gene: TRBJ2-7
CDR3 protein: CAIRQSEGRSEQYF
CDR3 DNA: TGTGCCATCAGGCAGTCAGAAGGGCGAAGCGAGCAGTACTTC

clone size: once
D gene: .
V gene: TRBV9
J gene: TRBJ2-2
CDR3 protein: CASSVGGNTGELFF
CDR3 DNA: TGTGCCAGCAGCGTAGGAGGGAACACCGGGGAGCTGTTTTTT

clone size: .
D gene: .
V gene: TRBV7-5
J gene: TRBJ1-2
CDR3 protein: CARSLLGFFYGYTF
CDR3 DNA: TGTGCCAGAAGCTTATTGGGCTTTTTCTATGGCTACACCTTC

clone size: once
D gene: .
V gene: TRBV11-2
J gene: TRBJ1-3
CDR3 protein: CASSARGSGNTIYF
CDR3 DNA: TGTGCCAGCAGTGCTAGAGGCTCTGGAAACACCATATATTTT

clone size: .
D gene: TRBD1
V gene: TRBV5-1
J gene: TRBJ2-1
CDR3 protein: CASSFTGTGGEQFF
CDR3 DNA: TGCGCCAGCAGTTTTACCGGGACAGGGGGCGAGCAGTTCTTC

clone size: .
D gene: .
V gene: TRBV30
J gene: TRBJ1-4
CDR3 protein: CAWSVRPLRGTNEKLFF
CDR3 DNA: TGTGCCTGGAGTGTAAGACCCCTCCGGGGGACTAATGAAAAACTGTTTTTT

clone size: .
D gene: .
V gene: TRBV27
J gene: TRBJ1-5
CDR3 protein: CASSHAPGPPYSNQPQHF
CDR3 DNA: TGTGCCAGCAGTCACGCCCCGGGGCCCCCTTATAGCAATCAGCCCCAGCATTTT

clone size: once
D gene: .
V gene: TRBV10-3
J gene: TRBJ2-7
CDR3 protein: CAISDPDSYEQYF
CDR3 DNA: TGTGCCATCAGTGACCCAGACAGCTACGAGCAGTACTTC

clone size: .
D gene: .
V gene: TRBV7-2
J gene: TRBJ2-2
CDR3 protein: CASSLTLNTGELFF
CDR3 DNA: TGTGCCAGCAGCTTGACGTTGAACACCGGGGAGCTGTTTTTT